The source of this TCR beta chain is a study of blood T cell repertoires in COVID-19. Assay used: immunoSEQ multiplex PCR; TCRdb lists only in-frame clones, some missing. The sample has about 210,000 clones, 84% seen once. V shed 2 bases and J shed 7 bases, with 11 bases lying between them. CDR1 is MNHEY, CDR2 SVGAGI, per germline. This CDR3 has 13 residues. The TCR comes from a woman older than 75 with COVID-19, enrolled during active disease. The sequenced sample consisted of peripheral blood. The V gene is TRBV6-5, the J gene TRBJ1-2, with a tentative D call TRBD1 (5 bases). This CDR3 reads CASSYRAGPGYTF. The CDR3 coding sequence is TGTGCCAGCAGTTACAGGGCAGGGCCTGGCTACACCTTC.